This entry features one T cell receptor (beta chain) sequence. Followed over time, Seattle patients had been enrolled while infection was active. TCRdb's table, derived via immunoSEQ multiplex PCR, lists solely in-frame clones and lacks some. The sample lists 220,000 or so clones; around 83% were seen once. This entry belongs to a study of blood T cell repertoires in COVID-19. V gave up 2 bases and J gave up 7 bases, with 26 bases separating them. The CDR3 loop spans 18 amino acids. Germline V gene data show CDR1 as SGHAT and CDR2 as FQNNGV. The V call is TRBV11-2, the J call TRBJ1-2, with D maybe TRBD1 (6 bases). The sequencing sample was made of peripheral blood. This sequence was found in a woman aged 80 or older with COVID-19, enrolled during active disease. The CDR3 region is CASSLFASGAQAGGGYTF. CDR3 bases: TGTGCCAGCAGCTTATTTGCCTCAGGGGCGCAGGCGGGAGGTGGCTACACCTTC. Combining the CDR3 with reference TRBV11-2 and TRBJ1-2 gives the whole variable domain EAGVAQSPRYKIIEKRQSVAFWCNPISGHATLYWYQQILGQGPKLLIQFQNNGVVDDSQLPKDRFSAERLKGVDSTLKIQPAKLEDSAVYLCASSLFASGAQAGGGYTFGSGTRLTVV.